A selection of T cell receptor beta chains follows, all from one sample in a study of siplizumab effects on memory and regulatory T cells. The table came from immunoSEQ multiplex PCR; TCRdb's copy has only in-frame clones and leaves some out. The sample yields more than 85,000 clones, about nine tenths seen once. Input material: CD4+ T cells sorted from blood. Receptors originate from a human donor in good health. Each CDR3 is given with its conserved first and last residue. D genes are given only for firm matches. The size field is filled for only some rows; it gives once, few, many or a size class.

j_gene: TRBJ2-7; v_gene: TRBV6-6; abundance: once; d_gene: NA; CDR3nt: TGTGCCAGCAGTTATCACCCCGGCAGCTTACCCTACGAGCAGTACTTC; CDR3aa: CASSYHPGSLPYEQYF
j_gene: TRBJ1-4; v_gene: TRBV5-1; abundance: NA; d_gene: NA; CDR3nt: TGCGCCAGCAGGCGACCGGAGGGGGAAAAACTGTTTTTT; CDR3aa: CASRRPEGEKLFF
j_gene: TRBJ1-2; v_gene: TRBV6-1; abundance: NA; d_gene: TRBD1; CDR3nt: TGTGCCAGCAGTGCGGCAGGGGGAATCTATGGCTACACCTTC; CDR3aa: CASSAAGGIYGYTF
j_gene: TRBJ1-4; v_gene: TRBV5-6; abundance: NA; d_gene: NA; CDR3nt: TGTGCCAGCAGCGGAGACGCGGGACTGACTAATGAAAAACTGTTTTTT; CDR3aa: CASSGDAGLTNEKLFF
j_gene: TRBJ2-7; v_gene: TRBV18; abundance: NA; d_gene: NA; CDR3nt: TGTGCCAGCTCACCGCAAAGCGACGAGCAGTACTTC; CDR3aa: CASSPQSDEQYF
j_gene: TRBJ2-6; v_gene: TRBV15; abundance: NA; d_gene: NA; CDR3nt: TGTGCCACCAAGTTTGGCGGGGCCAACGTCCTGACTTTC; CDR3aa: CATKFGGANVLTF
j_gene: TRBJ1-6; v_gene: TRBV30; abundance: NA; d_gene: NA; CDR3nt: TGTGCCTGGAGTGTCCACAGCTATAATTCACCCCTCCACTTT; CDR3aa: CAWSVHSYNSPLHF
j_gene: TRBJ1-3; v_gene: TRBV10-3; abundance: NA; d_gene: NA; CDR3nt: TGTGCCATCAGTGAATCCGGGTCTGGAAACACCATATATTTT; CDR3aa: CAISESGSGNTIYF
j_gene: TRBJ1-4; v_gene: TRBV7-9; abundance: NA; d_gene: TRBD1; CDR3nt: TGTGCCAGCAGCCGACCCCGACAGGGGGCCGGGAATGAAAAACTGTTTTTT; CDR3aa: CASSRPRQGAGNEKLFF
j_gene: TRBJ1-6; v_gene: TRBV18; abundance: NA; d_gene: NA; CDR3nt: TGTGCCAGCTCACCACCGTCACGGCAGTTTAATTCACCCCTCCACTTT; CDR3aa: CASSPPSRQFNSPLHF
j_gene: TRBJ1-1; v_gene: TRBV5-4; abundance: NA; d_gene: NA; CDR3nt: TGTGCCAGCAGCTTTATTAAGGAAGATGAAGCTTTCTTT; CDR3aa: CASSFIKEDEAFF
j_gene: TRBJ2-7; v_gene: TRBV18; abundance: once; d_gene: NA; CDR3nt: TGTGCCAGCTCACCCTCGGGGGTCGGCGAGCAGTACTTC; CDR3aa: CASSPSGVGEQYF
j_gene: TRBJ1-2; v_gene: TRBV7-9; abundance: NA; d_gene: NA; CDR3nt: TGTGCCAGCAGCTTAGATACTGACTATGGCTACACCTTC; CDR3aa: CASSLDTDYGYTF
j_gene: TRBJ2-7; v_gene: TRBV7-9; abundance: NA; d_gene: TRBD2; CDR3nt: TGTGCCAGCAGCCCCGGGACTAGGAGAGAGGCGTACTTC; CDR3aa: CASSPGTRREAYF
j_gene: TRBJ1-4; v_gene: TRBV6-5; abundance: NA; d_gene: NA; CDR3nt: TGTGCCAGCAGCTCGACACACGGGGGAATCGAAAAACTGTTTTTT; CDR3aa: CASSSTHGGIEKLFF
j_gene: TRBJ1-1; v_gene: TRBV6-1; abundance: NA; d_gene: NA; CDR3nt: TGTGCCAGCAACGTCCAGGTGAACACTGAAGCTTTCTTT; CDR3aa: CASNVQVNTEAFF
j_gene: TRBJ2-5; v_gene: TRBV4-1; abundance: NA; d_gene: TRBD2; CDR3nt: TGCGCCAGCAGCCAAAGCCTAGCGGCCTCACAAGAGACCCAGTACTTC; CDR3aa: CASSQSLAASQETQYF
j_gene: TRBJ1-6; v_gene: TRBV25-1; abundance: NA; d_gene: NA; CDR3nt: TGTGCCAGCAGTGACCCGAGGGTTTTCTATAATTCACCCCTCCACTTT; CDR3aa: CASSDPRVFYNSPLHF
j_gene: TRBJ1-4; v_gene: TRBV5-4; abundance: NA; d_gene: TRBD1; CDR3nt: TGTGCCAGCAGCTTGGGACAGGGGGCGCCTCTTGAAAAACTGTTTTTT; CDR3aa: CASSLGQGAPLEKLFF
j_gene: TRBJ2-5; v_gene: TRBV5-1; abundance: NA; d_gene: NA; CDR3nt: TGCGCCAGCAGCTCGATAGAAGGAGTGGAGACCCAGTACTTC; CDR3aa: CASSSIEGVETQYF
j_gene: TRBJ2-3; v_gene: TRBV29-1; abundance: NA; d_gene: NA; CDR3nt: TGCAGCGTTTGGGGCGGGATCACAGATACGCAGTATTTT; CDR3aa: CSVWGGITDTQYF
j_gene: TRBJ2-7; v_gene: TRBV6-5; abundance: NA; d_gene: TRBD2; CDR3nt: TGTGCCAGCAGTTACACCGGACTAGCGGGAGATATACAGTACTTC; CDR3aa: CASSYTGLAGDIQYF
j_gene: TRBJ1-5; v_gene: TRBV6-5; abundance: NA; d_gene: NA; CDR3nt: TGTGCCAGCAGTTACGATGGCAATCAGCCCCAGCATTTT; CDR3aa: CASSYDGNQPQHF
j_gene: TRBJ2-5; v_gene: TRBV7-2; abundance: NA; d_gene: TRBD2; CDR3nt: TGTGCCAGCAGCTTTAGCGGGGGGGCCCGGGAGACCCAGTACTTC; CDR3aa: CASSFSGGARETQYF
j_gene: TRBJ2-3; v_gene: TRBV11-3; abundance: NA; d_gene: NA; CDR3nt: TGTGCCAGCAGCTCAGGGCTCACAGATACGCAGTATTTT; CDR3aa: CASSSGLTDTQYF
j_gene: TRBJ1-2; v_gene: TRBV5-1; abundance: NA; d_gene: NA; CDR3nt: TGCGCCAGCAGCTTGGCGGGTTCAGATGGCTACACCTTC; CDR3aa: CASSLAGSDGYTF
j_gene: TRBJ1-6; v_gene: TRBV6-5; abundance: NA; d_gene: NA; CDR3nt: TGTGCCAGCAGCCGGAACAGGGTTAACGGTTCACCCCTCCACTTT; CDR3aa: CASSRNRVNGSPLHF
j_gene: TRBJ2-5; v_gene: TRBV14; abundance: NA; d_gene: NA; CDR3nt: TGTGCCAGCAGCCAGGACTCGAATGCAATGGGACAGTACTTC; CDR3aa: CASSQDSNAMGQYF
j_gene: TRBJ2-4; v_gene: TRBV19; abundance: NA; d_gene: TRBD2; CDR3nt: TGTGCCAGTATGCAAGCGGGGGACAAAAACATTCAGTACTTC; CDR3aa: CASMQAGDKNIQYF
j_gene: TRBJ2-2; v_gene: TRBV7-2; abundance: NA; d_gene: NA; CDR3nt: TGTGCCAGCAGCCCCCGAACAGAGATCGGGGAGCTGTTTTTT; CDR3aa: CASSPRTEIGELFF
j_gene: TRBJ2-1; v_gene: TRBV18; abundance: few; d_gene: TRBD2; CDR3nt: TGTGCCAGCTCACCGACTAGCGTGTACAATGAGCAGTTCTTC; CDR3aa: CASSPTSVYNEQFF
j_gene: TRBJ1-4; v_gene: TRBV6-6; abundance: NA; d_gene: NA; CDR3nt: TGTGCCAGCAGTCCCGGGTCTTTTCCTAATGAAAAACTGTTTTTT; CDR3aa: CASSPGSFPNEKLFF
j_gene: TRBJ2-1; v_gene: TRBV20-1; abundance: NA; d_gene: NA; CDR3nt: TGCAGTGCTACTTGGACTAATGAGCAGTTCTTC; CDR3aa: CSATWTNEQFF
j_gene: TRBJ2-5; v_gene: TRBV10-3; abundance: NA; d_gene: TRBD2; CDR3nt: TGTGCCATCAGTGAGGGACGACTAGCGGGGCCCCAAGAGACCCAGTACTTC; CDR3aa: CAISEGRLAGPQETQYF
j_gene: TRBJ1-2; v_gene: TRBV29-1; abundance: NA; d_gene: NA; CDR3nt: TGCAGCGTTGATAGAGATTTGAACTATGGCTACACCTTC; CDR3aa: CSVDRDLNYGYTF
j_gene: TRBJ2-7; v_gene: TRBV6-6; abundance: once; d_gene: NA; CDR3nt: TGTGCCCCACAACACGAGCAGTACTTC; CDR3aa: CAPQHEQYF
j_gene: TRBJ2-1; v_gene: TRBV25-1; abundance: NA; d_gene: TRBD2; CDR3nt: TGTGCCAGCAGTGACGCGGGGAGGGACGAGTTCTTC; CDR3aa: CASSDAGRDEFF
j_gene: TRBJ1-6; v_gene: TRBV10-3; abundance: NA; d_gene: NA; CDR3nt: TGTGCCATCAGTGGCCAGGGCGAAAGGGGATCACCCCTCCACTTT; CDR3aa: CAISGQGERGSPLHF
j_gene: TRBJ2-3; v_gene: TRBV27; abundance: NA; d_gene: TRBD2; CDR3nt: TGTGCCAGCAGTTTCCGCGTTAGCGGGGCAAGCACAGATACGCAGTATTTT; CDR3aa: CASSFRVSGASTDTQYF
j_gene: TRBJ2-1; v_gene: TRBV15; abundance: NA; d_gene: TRBD1; CDR3nt: TGTGCCACCAGCACACCTCAGGGGGCGGTGGGCAATGAGCAGTTCTTC; CDR3aa: CATSTPQGAVGNEQFF
j_gene: TRBJ1-6; v_gene: TRBV6-6; abundance: NA; d_gene: NA; CDR3nt: TGTGCCAGCAGTTACCCCCGGAACCTCAATTCACCCCTCCACTTT; CDR3aa: CASSYPRNLNSPLHF
j_gene: TRBJ2-3; v_gene: TRBV14; abundance: NA; d_gene: NA; CDR3nt: TGTGCCAGCAGCCAAGGCGCTAGCGTGAATAACCCGCAGTATTTT; CDR3aa: CASSQGASVNNPQYF
j_gene: TRBJ2-3; v_gene: TRBV6-6; abundance: NA; d_gene: TRBD1; CDR3nt: TGTGCCAGCAACCCAGGGGGTGGGACAGATACGCAGTATTTT; CDR3aa: CASNPGGGTDTQYF
j_gene: TRBJ2-3; v_gene: TRBV10-1; abundance: NA; d_gene: TRBD2; CDR3nt: TGCGCCAGCAGTGAGGGGAGCGGGAGTAGGACAGATACGCAGTATTTT; CDR3aa: CASSEGSGSRTDTQYF
j_gene: TRBJ1-2; v_gene: TRBV30; abundance: NA; d_gene: TRBD1; CDR3nt: TGTGCCTGGAGTCGAGACAGGGCAAACTATGGCTACACCTTC; CDR3aa: CAWSRDRANYGYTF
j_gene: TRBJ1-6; v_gene: TRBV4-1; abundance: once; d_gene: NA; CDR3nt: TGCGCCAGCAGCCAAGGGACATCTTCACCCCTCCACTTT; CDR3aa: CASSQGTSSPLHF
j_gene: TRBJ2-1; v_gene: TRBV7-9; abundance: NA; d_gene: TRBD1; CDR3nt: TGTGCCAGCAGCACCCACAGGGGTACTGAGCAGTTCTTC; CDR3aa: CASSTHRGTEQFF
j_gene: TRBJ2-7; v_gene: TRBV18; abundance: once; d_gene: NA; CDR3nt: TGTGCCAGCTCACTGCAGTCCTACGAGCAGTACTTC; CDR3aa: CASSLQSYEQYF
j_gene: TRBJ2-3; v_gene: TRBV6-5; abundance: NA; d_gene: NA; CDR3nt: TGTGCCAGCAGTGCCAGGGGAGGAAGCACAGATACGTATTTT; CDR3aa: CASSARGGSTDTYF
j_gene: TRBJ1-2; v_gene: TRBV18; abundance: NA; d_gene: TRBD1; CDR3nt: TGTGCCAGCTCACCCCGGGACAGCTATGGCTACACCTTC; CDR3aa: CASSPRDSYGYTF